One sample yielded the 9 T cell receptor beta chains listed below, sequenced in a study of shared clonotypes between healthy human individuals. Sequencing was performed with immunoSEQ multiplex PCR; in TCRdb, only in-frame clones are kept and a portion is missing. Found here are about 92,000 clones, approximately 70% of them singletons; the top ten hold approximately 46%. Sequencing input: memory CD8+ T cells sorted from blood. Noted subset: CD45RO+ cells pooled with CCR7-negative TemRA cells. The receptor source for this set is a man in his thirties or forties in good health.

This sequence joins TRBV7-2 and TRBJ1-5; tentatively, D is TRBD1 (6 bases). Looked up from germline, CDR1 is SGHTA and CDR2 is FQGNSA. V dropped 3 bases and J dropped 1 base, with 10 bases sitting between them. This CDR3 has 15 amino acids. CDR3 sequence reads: CASSLQDRSNQPQHF. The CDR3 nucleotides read TGTGCCAGCAGCTTGCAGGACAGAAGCAATCAGCCCCAGCATTTT. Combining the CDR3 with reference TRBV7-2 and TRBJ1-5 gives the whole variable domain GAGVSQSPSNKVTEKGKDVELRCDPISGHTALYWYRQSLGQGLEFLIYFQGNSAPDKSGLPSDRFSAERTGGSVSTLTIQRTQQEDSAVYLCASSLQDRSNQPQHFGDGTRLSIL.

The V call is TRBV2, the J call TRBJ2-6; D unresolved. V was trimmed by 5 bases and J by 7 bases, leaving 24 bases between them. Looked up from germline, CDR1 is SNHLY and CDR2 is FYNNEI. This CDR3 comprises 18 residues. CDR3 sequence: CASSFLIPIQSRANVLTF. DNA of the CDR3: TGTGCCAGCAGTTTCCTTATTCCGATACAAAGTCGAGCCAACGTCCTGACTTTC.

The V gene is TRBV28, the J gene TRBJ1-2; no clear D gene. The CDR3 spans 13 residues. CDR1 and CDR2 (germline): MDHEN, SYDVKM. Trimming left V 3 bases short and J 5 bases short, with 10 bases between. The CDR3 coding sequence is TGTGCCAGCAGTTTTCGCGAGGGTTATGGCTACACCTTC. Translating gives CASSFREGYGYTF.

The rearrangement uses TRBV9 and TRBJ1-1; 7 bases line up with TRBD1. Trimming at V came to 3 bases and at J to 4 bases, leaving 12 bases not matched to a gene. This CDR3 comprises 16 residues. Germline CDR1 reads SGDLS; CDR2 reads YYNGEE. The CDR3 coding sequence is TGTGCCAGCAGCGGAAGGGGGCAGGGGCTGGGCACTGAAGCTTTCTTT. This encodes CASSGRGQGLGTEAFF.

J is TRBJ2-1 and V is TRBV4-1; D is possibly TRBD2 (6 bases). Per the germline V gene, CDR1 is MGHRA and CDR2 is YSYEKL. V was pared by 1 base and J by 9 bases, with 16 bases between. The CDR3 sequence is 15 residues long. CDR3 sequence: CASSQVLGGDGEQFF. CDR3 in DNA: TGCGCCAGCAGCCAAGTATTGGGCGGGGACGGTGAGCAGTTCTTC.

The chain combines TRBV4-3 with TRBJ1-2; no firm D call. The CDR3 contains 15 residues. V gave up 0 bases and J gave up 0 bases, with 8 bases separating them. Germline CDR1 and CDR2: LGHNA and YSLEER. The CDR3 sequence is CASSQDGLSNYGYTF. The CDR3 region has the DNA TGCGCCAGCAGCCAAGATGGGCTGTCTAACTATGGCTACACCTTC.

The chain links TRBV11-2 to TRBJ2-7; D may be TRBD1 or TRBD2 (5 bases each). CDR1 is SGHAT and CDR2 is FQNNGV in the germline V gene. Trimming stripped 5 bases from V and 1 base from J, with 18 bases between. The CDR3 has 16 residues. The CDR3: CASSNKPQGASYEQYF. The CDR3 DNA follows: TGTGCCAGCAGCAACAAGCCCCAGGGAGCTTCCTACGAGCAGTACTTC.

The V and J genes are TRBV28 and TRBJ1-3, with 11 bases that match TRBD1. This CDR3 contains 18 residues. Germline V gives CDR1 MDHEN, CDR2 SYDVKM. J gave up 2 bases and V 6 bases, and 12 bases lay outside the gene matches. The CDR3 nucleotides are TGTGCCAGCAGGGGAGGACAGGGGGCGTCCCGGGCTGGAAACACCATATATTTT. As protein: CASRGGQGASRAGNTIYF.

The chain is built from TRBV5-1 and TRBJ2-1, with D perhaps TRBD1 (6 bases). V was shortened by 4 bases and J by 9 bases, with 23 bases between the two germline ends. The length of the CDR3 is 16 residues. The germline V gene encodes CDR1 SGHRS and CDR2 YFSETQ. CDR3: CASSPRDGWDKAEQFF. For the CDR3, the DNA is TGCGCCAGCAGCCCTAGGGACGGATGGGACAAGGCTGAGCAGTTCTTC. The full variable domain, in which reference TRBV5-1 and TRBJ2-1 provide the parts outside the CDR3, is KAGVTQTPRYLIKTRGQQVTLSCSPISGHRSVSWYQQTPGQGLQFLFEYFSETQRNKGNFPGRFSGRQFSNSRSEMNVSTLELGDSALYLCASSPRDGWDKAEQFFGPGTRLTVL.